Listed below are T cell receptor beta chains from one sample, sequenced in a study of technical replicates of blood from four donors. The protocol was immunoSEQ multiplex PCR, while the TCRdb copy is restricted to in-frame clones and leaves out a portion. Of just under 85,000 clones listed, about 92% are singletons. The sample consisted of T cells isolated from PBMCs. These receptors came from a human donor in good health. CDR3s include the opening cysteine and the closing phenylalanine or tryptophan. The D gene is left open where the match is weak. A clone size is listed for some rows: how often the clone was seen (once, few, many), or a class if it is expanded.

CDR3aa: CASSVQNEQFF
CDR3nt: TGTGCCAGCAGTGTTCAAAATGAGCAGTTCTTC
len: 11
v_gene: TRBV25-1
j_gene: TRBJ2-1
abundance: once
d_gene: -

CDR3aa: CASSPSLETQYF
CDR3nt: TGTGCCAGCTCACCCTCCCTCGAGACCCAGTACTTC
len: 12
v_gene: TRBV18
j_gene: TRBJ2-5
abundance: -
d_gene: -

CDR3aa: CASSVATGLANEKLFF
CDR3nt: TGTGCCAGCAGCGTAGCTACAGGGCTAGCTAATGAAAAACTGTTTTTT
len: 16
v_gene: TRBV9
j_gene: TRBJ1-4
abundance: -
d_gene: -

CDR3aa: CASSAQGTGELFF
CDR3nt: TGTGCCAGCAGCGCTCAGGGGACCGGGGAGCTGTTTTTT
len: 13
v_gene: TRBV9
j_gene: TRBJ2-2
abundance: -
d_gene: -

CDR3aa: CASSRAKPGKLFF
CDR3nt: TGTGCCAGCAGCAGGGCCAAACCCGGAAAACTGTTTTTT
len: 13
v_gene: TRBV28
j_gene: TRBJ1-4
abundance: -
d_gene: -

CDR3aa: CASSRETGINEKLFF
CDR3nt: TGTGCCAGCAGCCGAGAGACAGGGATTAATGAAAAACTGTTTTTT
len: 15
v_gene: TRBV7-2
j_gene: TRBJ1-4
abundance: -
d_gene: TRBD1

CDR3aa: CASSGGMNEQYF
CDR3nt: TGTGCCAGCAGCGGGGGGATGAACGAGCAGTACTTC
len: 12
v_gene: TRBV7-9
j_gene: TRBJ2-7
abundance: -
d_gene: -

CDR3aa: CASSEALGRNEQFF
CDR3nt: TGTGCCAGCAGTGAAGCATTGGGGCGGAATGAGCAGTTCTTC
len: 14
v_gene: TRBV6-1
j_gene: TRBJ2-1
abundance: -
d_gene: -

CDR3aa: CASSDSTSSYNSPLHF
CDR3nt: TGTGCCAGCAGTGACAGTACTAGCTCCTATAATTCACCCCTCCACTTT
len: 16
v_gene: TRBV6-1
j_gene: TRBJ1-6
abundance: -
d_gene: -

CDR3aa: CASSLEFYRASYNEQFF
CDR3nt: TGTGCCAGCAGCTTAGAGTTTTACAGGGCATCCTACAATGAGCAGTTCTTC
len: 17
v_gene: TRBV11-1
j_gene: TRBJ2-1
abundance: -
d_gene: -

CDR3aa: CASSSAVGQGSAYEQYF
CDR3nt: TGTGCCAGCAGTTCCGCCGTCGGGCAGGGTTCAGCCTACGAGCAGTACTTC
len: 17
v_gene: TRBV28
j_gene: TRBJ2-7
abundance: -
d_gene: -

CDR3aa: CASSLTGGLPPGELFF
CDR3nt: TGTGCCAGCAGTCTTACGGGGGGCCTACCCCCCGGGGAGCTGTTTTTT
len: 16
v_gene: TRBV9
j_gene: TRBJ2-2
abundance: -
d_gene: -

CDR3aa: CASSGTSSYEQYF
CDR3nt: TGCGCCAGCAGTGGCACTAGCTCATACGAGCAGTACTTC
len: 13
v_gene: TRBV10-2
j_gene: TRBJ2-7
abundance: -
d_gene: -

CDR3aa: CASRVLAGGEQYF
CDR3nt: TGTGCCAGCAGGGTACTAGCGGGAGGCGAGCAGTACTTC
len: 13
v_gene: TRBV7-8
j_gene: TRBJ2-7
abundance: -
d_gene: TRBD2

CDR3aa: CASSPNGAFHEQFF
CDR3nt: TGTGCCAGCAGCCCAAACGGTGCGTTCCATGAGCAGTTCTTC
len: 14
v_gene: TRBV7-9
j_gene: TRBJ2-1
abundance: -
d_gene: -

CDR3aa: CASSGGQGINQPQHF
CDR3nt: TGTGCCAGCAGTGGGGGACAGGGGATTAATCAGCCCCAGCATTTT
len: 15
v_gene: TRBV2
j_gene: TRBJ1-5
abundance: -
d_gene: TRBD1

CDR3aa: CASSFQVYNEQFF
CDR3nt: TGTGCCAGCAGTTTTCAGGTCTACAATGAGCAGTTCTTC
len: 13
v_gene: TRBV27
j_gene: TRBJ2-1
abundance: -
d_gene: -

CDR3aa: CASSGPSSYNSPLHF
CDR3nt: TGTGCCAGCAGTGGGCCAAGCTCCTATAATTCACCCCTCCACTTT
len: 15
v_gene: TRBV6-1
j_gene: TRBJ1-6
abundance: -
d_gene: -

CDR3aa: CASSATQGTEQYF
CDR3nt: TGTGCCAGCAGCGCGACACAGGGTACAGAGCAGTACTTC
len: 13
v_gene: TRBV5-4
j_gene: TRBJ2-7
abundance: -
d_gene: -

CDR3aa: CSVSRSPGHYNEQFF
CDR3nt: TGCAGCGTGTCAAGATCCCCGGGACACTACAATGAGCAGTTCTTC
len: 15
v_gene: TRBV29-1
j_gene: TRBJ2-1
abundance: -
d_gene: -

CDR3aa: CASSQLNRAVSTDTQYF
CDR3nt: TGTGCCAGCAGCCAACTTAACAGGGCGGTGAGCACAGATACGCAGTATTTT
len: 17
v_gene: TRBV4-2
j_gene: TRBJ2-3
abundance: -
d_gene: -

CDR3aa: CSVRSGQTNTEAFF
CDR3nt: TGCAGCGTGCGATCGGGACAGACCAACACTGAAGCTTTCTTT
len: 14
v_gene: TRBV29-1
j_gene: TRBJ1-1
abundance: once
d_gene: TRBD1

CDR3aa: CASSARGTTSTDTQYF
CDR3nt: TGTGCCAGCAGCGCACGGGGGACTACTAGCACAGATACGCAGTATTTT
len: 16
v_gene: TRBV9
j_gene: TRBJ2-3
abundance: -
d_gene: TRBD2

CDR3aa: CASSPTGQGIDTEAFF
CDR3nt: TGTGCCAGCTCACCAACGGGACAGGGAATCGACACTGAAGCTTTCTTT
len: 16
v_gene: TRBV18
j_gene: TRBJ1-1
abundance: -
d_gene: TRBD1

CDR3aa: CASSRFGEVNEQFF
CDR3nt: TGCGCCAGCAGCCGATTTGGGGAGGTGAATGAGCAGTTCTTC
len: 14
v_gene: TRBV5-1
j_gene: TRBJ2-1
abundance: -
d_gene: -

CDR3aa: CASSESVRAADLYGYTF
CDR3nt: TGTGCCAGCAGTGAGAGCGTCCGCGCAGCTGATCTCTATGGCTACACCTTC
len: 17
v_gene: TRBV2
j_gene: TRBJ1-2
abundance: -
d_gene: -

CDR3aa: CASSLGGTRAYQETQYF
CDR3nt: TGTGCCAGCAGCTTGGGAGGTACACGTGCTTACCAAGAGACCCAGTACTTC
len: 17
v_gene: TRBV5-6
j_gene: TRBJ2-5
abundance: -
d_gene: -

CDR3aa: CATSGRTAGEQYF
CDR3nt: TGTGCCACCAGTGGCAGGACGGCGGGGGAGCAGTACTTC
len: 13
v_gene: TRBV15
j_gene: TRBJ2-7
abundance: -
d_gene: -

CDR3aa: CASRKDSYTGELFF
CDR3nt: TGTGCCAGCAGAAAGGACAGTTACACCGGGGAGCTGTTTTTT
len: 14
v_gene: TRBV7-7
j_gene: TRBJ2-2
abundance: -
d_gene: -

CDR3aa: CSLRGNNTGELFF
CDR3nt: TGCAGCCTTCGGGGGAATAACACCGGGGAGCTGTTTTTT
len: 13
v_gene: TRBV29-1
j_gene: TRBJ2-2
abundance: -
d_gene: -

CDR3aa: CASSLLQGVYNEQFF
CDR3nt: TGTGCCAGCAGCTTATTGCAGGGGGTATACAATGAGCAGTTCTTC
len: 15
v_gene: TRBV11-3
j_gene: TRBJ2-1
abundance: -
d_gene: TRBD1

CDR3aa: CASSGPGRGRVVHIQYF
CDR3nt: TGTGCCAGCAGTGGTCCTGGAAGGGGGCGCGTGGTACATATTCAGTACTTC
len: 17
v_gene: TRBV6-1
j_gene: TRBJ2-4
abundance: -
d_gene: TRBD1

CDR3aa: CASSTDRGLQPQHF
CDR3nt: TGTGCCAGCAGTACCGACAGGGGGCTTCAGCCCCAGCATTTT
len: 14
v_gene: TRBV6-5
j_gene: TRBJ1-5
abundance: -
d_gene: TRBD1

CDR3aa: CSARFPGGYTF
CDR3nt: TGCAGTGCTAGGTTCCCGGGTGGCTACACCTTC
len: 11
v_gene: TRBV20-1
j_gene: TRBJ1-2
abundance: -
d_gene: -

CDR3aa: CASSYWQGSMYNEQFF
CDR3nt: TGTGCCAGTAGTTACTGGCAGGGGAGTATGTACAATGAGCAGTTCTTC
len: 16
v_gene: TRBV19
j_gene: TRBJ2-1
abundance: -
d_gene: -

CDR3aa: CASSLGPSSGNTIYF
CDR3nt: TGCGCCAGCAGCTTGGGCCCGAGCTCTGGAAACACCATATATTTT
len: 15
v_gene: TRBV5-1
j_gene: TRBJ1-3
abundance: -
d_gene: -

CDR3aa: CASTLFPGDRKFGYTF
CDR3nt: TGTGCCAGCACCCTATTCCCGGGGGACAGGAAGTTTGGCTACACCTTC
len: 16
v_gene: TRBV28
j_gene: TRBJ1-2
abundance: -
d_gene: TRBD1

CDR3aa: CAWSGGPEAFF
CDR3nt: TGTGCCTGGAGTGGAGGGCCGGAAGCTTTCTTT
len: 11
v_gene: TRBV30
j_gene: TRBJ1-1
abundance: -
d_gene: -

CDR3aa: CASREQGASNQPQHF
CDR3nt: TGTGCCAGCAGAGAACAGGGGGCTAGCAATCAGCCCCAGCATTTT
len: 15
v_gene: TRBV6-5
j_gene: TRBJ1-5
abundance: -
d_gene: TRBD1

CDR3aa: CASSLSHRGATEAFF
CDR3nt: TGTGCCAGCAGTTTATCCCACAGGGGGGCCACTGAAGCTTTCTTT
len: 15
v_gene: TRBV28
j_gene: TRBJ1-1
abundance: -
d_gene: TRBD1

CDR3aa: CASSEIGSRAQPQHF
CDR3nt: TGTGCCAGCAGTGAAATCGGCAGCAGGGCTCAGCCCCAGCATTTT
len: 15
v_gene: TRBV6-1
j_gene: TRBJ1-5
abundance: -
d_gene: -

CDR3aa: CASSLAGRQGGISEQFF
CDR3nt: TGTGCCAGCAGCTTGGCCGGTCGTCAGGGGGGTATATCGGAGCAGTTCTTC
len: 17
v_gene: TRBV5-6
j_gene: TRBJ2-1
abundance: -
d_gene: -

CDR3aa: CASSTHQGNYGYTF
CDR3nt: TGCGCCAGCAGCACACATCAGGGGAACTATGGCTACACCTTC
len: 14
v_gene: TRBV5-1
j_gene: TRBJ1-2
abundance: -
d_gene: -

CDR3aa: CAWSGQDNQPQHF
CDR3nt: TGTGCCTGGAGTGGGCAGGACAATCAGCCCCAGCATTTT
len: 13
v_gene: TRBV30
j_gene: TRBJ1-5
abundance: -
d_gene: -

CDR3aa: CSVDSVRETQYF
CDR3nt: TGCAGCGTTGATTCGGTACGAGAGACCCAGTACTTC
len: 12
v_gene: TRBV29-1
j_gene: TRBJ2-5
abundance: -
d_gene: -

CDR3aa: CASGRNTFSYEQYF
CDR3nt: TGTGCCAGCGGCAGGAATACATTCTCCTACGAGCAGTACTTC
len: 14
v_gene: TRBV7-8
j_gene: TRBJ2-7
abundance: -
d_gene: -